These 31 T cell receptor beta chains were all obtained from the same sample, sequenced in a study of blood T cell repertoires in COVID-19. Using immunoSEQ multiplex PCR, the repertoire was profiled, and TCRdb retains in-frame clones only, with some absent. The sample includes fewer than 200,000 clones, roughly 79% of them seen just once. Sequencing used peripheral blood. Receptors were obtained from a woman aged 80 or older with COVID-19, enrolled during active disease.

This clone was seen just once. The CDR3 loop reads CASSLPGYEQYF. The CDR3 coding sequence is TGTGCCAGCAGCTTACCCGGCTACGAGCAGTACTTC. The J gene is TRBJ2-7, the V gene TRBV7-9; D is uncertain. The V gene's germline CDR1 is SEHNR and CDR2 FQNEAQ (reference sequence). The V end lost 2 bases, the J end lost 3 bases, and 5 bases lay between the germline ends. This CDR3 comprises 12 residues.

The gene calls are TRBV29-1 and TRBJ1-2; D might be TRBD1 (6 bases). The ends were cut back, 3 bases at V and 7 bases at J, with 18 bases in the middle. The CDR3 has 14 amino acids. Germline CDR1 reads SQVTM; CDR2 reads ANQGSEA. CDR3 sequence reads: CSVEVGTPWSGYTF. CDR3 nucleotide sequence: TGCAGCGTTGAGGTCGGGACACCTTGGTCTGGCTACACCTTC. The whole variable domain, remainder taken from reference TRBV29-1 and TRBJ1-2, is SAVISQKPSRDICQRGTSLTIQCQVDSQVTMMFWYRQQPGQSLTLIATANQGSEATYESGFVIDKFPISRPNLTFSTLTVSNMSPEDSSIYLCSVEVGTPWSGYTFGSGTRLTVV.

V is TRBV10-3 and J is TRBJ2-3, with a weak D call TRBD2 (6 bases). Trimming pared 4 bases from V and 6 bases from J, leaving 14 bases between. This CDR3 is built from 14 residues. Germline V gene lookup returns CDR1 ENHRY and CDR2 SYGVKD. DNA of the CDR3: TGTGCCATCAGTGGGCGGGACGGTGGGGATACGCAGTATTTT. It translates to CAISGRDGGDTQYF.

This rearrangement joins TRBV9 to TRBJ2-6; TRBD1 agrees at 7 bases. Germline CDR1 reads SGDLS; CDR2 reads YYNGEE. CDR3 length: 15 residues. V trimming: 5 bases; J trimming: 0 bases; junction bases outside the gene matches: 2. CDR3 sequence reads: CASSRQGSGANVLTF. For the CDR3, the DNA is TGTGCCAGCAGTCGACAGGGCTCTGGGGCCAACGTCCTGACTTTC.

This clone has a count of ten or more. The CDR3 nucleotides are TGTGCCAGCATGGGACTAGCGGGAGGGCAGTCGTCCTACAATGAGCAGTTCTTC. Amino acids: CASMGLAGGQSSYNEQFF. V and J are TRBV28 and TRBJ2-1, with 16 bases matching TRBD2. Germline CDR1 is MDHEN and CDR2 is SYDVKM. V lost 7 bases and J lost 1; bases outside the gene matches: 7. The CDR3 covers 18 residues.

This clone was seen a few times. This chain links TRBV6-6 with TRBJ2-3, with 12 bases lining up with TRBD2. This CDR3 region has 14 residues. The ends lost 6 bases at V and 7 bases at J; junction bases unmatched: 5. Germline V gives CDR1 MNHNY, CDR2 SVGAGI (reference sequence). CDR3 coding DNA: TGTGCCAGCAGCCCCGGACTAGCGGGACATACGCAGTATTTT. Its protein is CASSPGLAGHTQYF.

As DNA, the CDR3 is TGTGCCAGCAGTCCCCTAGTGGAGGGCGGTTCACCCCTCCACTTT. The encoded protein is CASSPLVEGGSPLHF. This rearrangement joins TRBV2 to TRBJ1-6; D is ambiguous. This CDR3 has 15 residues. V lost 5 bases and J lost 9, with 17 bases in between. CDR1 and CDR2 (germline): SNHLY, FYNNEI.

V gene TRBV2 combines with J gene TRBJ1-4; D is perhaps TRBD1 (6 bases). V was cut by 3 bases and J by 6 bases, with 11 bases left in between. The CDR3 runs to 14 residues. The V gene's germline CDR1 is SNHLY and CDR2 FYNNEI. The CDR3 DNA follows: TGTGCCAGCAGTGATCAGGGGTCGTATGAAAAACTGTTTTTT. Its translation: CASSDQGSYEKLFF.

This chain joins TRBV2 and TRBJ1-2; D is unclear. CDR3 length: 17 amino acids. V lost 0 bases, J lost 3 bases, and 17 bases lay in between. Germline V gives CDR1 SNHLY, CDR2 FYNNEI. The CDR3 protein is CASSEALLGRKDYGYTF. The DNA of the CDR3 is TGTGCCAGCAGTGAAGCGCTTCTCGGCAGGAAGGACTATGGCTACACCTTC.

The J gene is TRBJ1-1, the V gene TRBV12-2; TRBD1, as called in the table, went unchecked against the DNA. TRBV12-2 corresponds to a pseudogene. The CDR3 sequence is 14 residues long. The CDR3 DNA reads TGTGCAAGTCGCTTTTCAGGGGATGACACTGAAGCTTTCTTT. Its translation: CASRFSGDDTEAFF.

The rearrangement links TRBV3-1 (or the pseudogene TRBV3-2) to TRBJ2-1; TRBD2 agrees at 7 bases. V shed 0 bases and J 4 bases; nucleotides not matched to a gene: 6. The CDR3 covers 16 residues. CDR1 is LGHDT and CDR2 is YNNKEL in the germline V gene (reference sequence). As DNA, the CDR3 is TGTGCCAGCAGCCAAGATGGGCTAGCGGTTTACAATGAGCAGTTCTTC. Translated, it gives CASSQDGLAVYNEQFF.

The J gene is TRBJ1-1, the V gene TRBV1; the DNA was not used to check the table's D call, TRBD1. TRBV1 is reported as a pseudogene. CDR3 length equals 16 residues. The CDR3 nucleotides read TGCACCAGCAGCCAAGATAAGGTGGGCCTCAACACTGAAGCTTTCTTT. It yields the protein CTSSQDKVGLNTEAFF.

V gene TRBV28 combines with J gene TRBJ2-3, with 7 nucleotides matching TRBD1. The CDR3 has 15 amino acids. Germline-derived CDR1 and CDR2 are MDHEN and SYDVKM. The ends lost 3 bases at V and 5 bases at J; junction bases unmatched: 8. This chain's CDR3 is CASSFPDRVRDTQYF. CDR3 DNA sequence: TGTGCCAGCAGTTTCCCTGACAGGGTTAGAGATACGCAGTATTTT.

This clone came up once. The CDR3 sequence is CASSEYTGQGVGISTEAFF. Written as DNA, the CDR3 is TGTGCCAGCAGTGAGTATACAGGACAGGGAGTGGGTATAAGCACTGAAGCTTTCTTT. The J gene is TRBJ1-1, the V gene TRBV2; 8 nucleotides agree with TRBD1. The CDR3 is made up of 19 amino acids. V was pared by 3 bases and J by 4 bases, with 19 bases of the junction left unmatched. Germline CDR1 is SNHLY and CDR2 is FYNNEI.

This clone was found a few times. The sample holds other DNA sequences that translate to the same CDR3. This chain connects TRBV2 to TRBJ1-1; 8 bases fit TRBD1. The length of the CDR3 is 14 residues. Germline V gene data show CDR1 as SNHLY and CDR2 as FYNNEI. The V segment lost 5 bases and the J segment 1 base; nucleotides outside the gene matches: 3. CDR3 sequence: CASSFDRGNTEAFF. The CDR3 DNA follows: TGTGCCAGCAGTTTCGACAGGGGGAACACTGAAGCTTTCTTT.

CDR3 sequence (DNA): TGCGCCAGCAGCCAAGCCCCTCCCGGGGTAGCTTTCTTT. As protein: CASSQAPPGVAFF. This chain joins TRBV4-3 and TRBJ1-1; D is undetermined. The germline CDR1 and CDR2 sequences are LGHNA and YSLEER. The V end lost 1 base, the J end lost 10 bases, and 13 bases lay between the germline ends. This CDR3 has 13 amino acids.

The rearrangement joins TRBV7-2 to TRBJ1-4, with 9 positions matching TRBD1. Unmatched junction bases numbered 5, after V lost 0 bases and J lost 0 bases. The germline V gene has CDR1 SGHTA and CDR2 FQGNSA. The CDR3 has 18 amino acids. The DNA for the CDR3 is TGTGCCAGCAGCTTAGCACCCGGGACAGGGACAACTAATGAAAAACTGTTTTTT. Its translation is CASSLAPGTGTTNEKLFF.

This sequence joins TRBV28 and TRBJ1-2; 7 bases match TRBD1. The CDR3 loop spans 14 amino acids. With V trimmed by 2 bases and J by 4 bases, 4 bases remained unmatched. Germline CDR1 MDHEN, CDR2 SYDVKM. CDR3 sequence reads: CASSLGDSSYGYTF. CDR3 DNA sequence: TGTGCCAGCAGTTTAGGGGACAGTTCCTATGGCTACACCTTC.

CDR3 in amino acids: CASSWTGTDYGYTF. The CDR3 region has the DNA TGTGCCAGCAGTTGGACAGGGACGGACTATGGCTACACCTTC. The chain uses TRBV2 and TRBJ1-2, with 8 nucleotides matching TRBD1. CDR3 length: 14 amino acids. The germline V gene has CDR1 SNHLY and CDR2 FYNNEI. Unmatched junction bases numbered 5, after V lost 5 bases and J lost 3 bases.

The gene calls are TRBV2 and TRBJ1-2; D uncertain. V lost 6 bases and J lost 3, with 17 bases in between. This CDR3 is built from 15 residues. Per germline, CDR1 SNHLY and CDR2 FYNNEI. This CDR3 is CASSPIHRRHYGYTF. The CDR3 DNA sequence: TGTGCCAGCAGCCCGATCCATCGGAGACACTATGGCTACACCTTC.

The chain recombines TRBV2 with TRBJ1-1; a possible D gene is TRBD1 (5 bases). Trimming stripped 6 bases from V and 4 bases from J, with 18 bases between. This CDR3 region has 15 residues. The V gene's germline CDR1 is SNHLY and CDR2 FYNNEI. Here the CDR3 reads CASRRLPQGGTEAFF. As DNA, the CDR3 is TGTGCCAGCAGAAGACTGCCTCAGGGTGGCACTGAAGCTTTCTTT.

This clone was observed a few times. The J gene is TRBJ2-1, the V gene TRBV28; 8 nucleotides match TRBD1. Germline V gene lookup returns CDR1 MDHEN and CDR2 SYDVKM. The CDR3 spans 14 residues. Losses at the gene ends were 3 bases for V and 2 bases for J; bases not matched to a gene: 0. The CDR3 region is CASSLGQAYNEQFF. The CDR3, as DNA: TGTGCCAGCAGTTTGGGACAGGCCTACAATGAGCAGTTCTTC. The entire variable domain, with the rest obtained from reference TRBV28 and TRBJ2-1, is as follows: DVKVTQSSRYLVKRTGEKVFLECVQDMDHENMFWYRQDPGLGLRLIYFSYDVKMKEKGDIPEGYSVSREKKERFSLILESASTNQTSMYLCASSLGQAYNEQFFGPGTRLTVL.

This clone was picked up a small number of times. The chain carries TRBV5-6 and TRBJ2-7, with D unresolved. The CDR3 sequence is 14 residues long. V gave up 2 bases and J gave up 1 base, with 10 bases separating them. Germline CDR1 is SGHDT and CDR2 is YYEEEE. The CDR3 region is CASSFVRSSYEQYF. CDR3 sequence (DNA): TGTGCCAGCAGCTTCGTACGGTCTTCCTACGAGCAGTACTTC. The whole variable domain, remainder taken from reference TRBV5-6 and TRBJ2-7, is DAGVTQSPTHLIKTRGQQVTLRCSPKSGHDTVSWYQQALGQGPQFIFQYYEEEERQRGNFPDRFSGHQFPNYSSELNVNALLLGDSALYLCASSFVRSSYEQYFGPGTRLTVT.

This clone was recorded a few times. V is TRBV5-6 and J is TRBJ2-7; D call uncertain. The length of the CDR3 is 13 residues. V was shortened by 0 bases and J by 4 bases, with 8 bases between the two germline ends. Germline V CDR1 and CDR2: SGHDT, YYEEEE. The CDR3 here is CASSLARRYEQYF. CDR3 DNA: TGTGCCAGCAGCTTGGCACGCAGGTACGAGCAGTACTTC.

The rearrangement uses TRBV28 and TRBJ2-7; perhaps TRBD2 as D (6 bases). This CDR3 region has 17 residues. Looked up from germline, CDR1 is MDHEN and CDR2 is SYDVKM. V was trimmed by 6 bases and J by 5 bases, leaving 26 bases between them. Written as DNA, the CDR3 is TGTGCCAGCAGGATTAGAATGTTAAGCGGGTTACGGAACGAGCAGTACTTC. Encoded protein: CASRIRMLSGLRNEQYF.

This clone was seen more than once but under ten times. This chain uses TRBV7-9 with TRBJ1-2; D is unresolved. V gave up 2 bases and J gave up 4 bases, with 5 bases separating them. Germline CDR1 SEHNR, CDR2 FQNEAQ (reference sequence). This CDR3 is 12 amino acids long. The CDR3 region has the DNA TGTGCCAGCAGCTTACACGGCTATGGCTACACCTTC. Translating it yields CASSLHGYGYTF. Combining the CDR3 with reference TRBV7-9 and TRBJ1-2 gives the whole variable domain DTGVSQNPRHKITKRGQNVTFRCDPISEHNRLYWYRQTLGQGPEFLTYFQNEAQLEKSRLLSDRFSAERPKGSFSTLEIQRTEQGDSAMYLCASSLHGYGYTFGSGTRLTVV.

The chain is built from TRBV4-1 and TRBJ1-5; tentatively, D is TRBD1 (5 bases). The CDR3 contains 14 residues. V lost 3 bases and J lost 6, with 12 bases in between. Germline V gene data show CDR1 as MGHRA and CDR2 as YSYEKL. CDR3 nucleotides: TGCGCCAGCAGCCAGCCGGGGGGAGGTCAGCCCCAGCATTTT. Its translation: CASSQPGGGQPQHF.

The chain links TRBV9 to TRBJ1-3; the D is unclear. Germline assignment: CDR1 SGDLS and CDR2 YYNGEE. V was shortened by 0 bases and J by 0 bases, with 13 bases between the two germline ends. This CDR3 is 17 amino acids long. CDR3 loop: CASSVAPTESSGNTIYF. CDR3 coding DNA: TGTGCCAGCAGCGTAGCCCCGACTGAGAGCTCTGGAAACACCATATATTTT.

V is TRBV12-5 and J is TRBJ1-6; TRBD1 is a possible D gene (5 bases). CDR1 is LGHNT, CDR2 FRNRAP, per germline. The CDR3 consists of 14 residues. The V end was cut by 3 bases, the J end by 5 bases, with 8 bases between. The CDR3 DNA reads as TGTGCTAGTGGTTTTGGAGGGGATAATTCACCCCTCCACTTT. Protein product: CASGFGGDNSPLHF.

The CDR3 bases are TGTGCCACCAGCAGAGCCGGACAGGCGCGAGAGACCCAGTACTTC. Its translation is CATSRAGQARETQYF. This chain connects TRBV15 to TRBJ2-5; TRBD1 aligns across 7 bases. CDR3 length equals 15 residues. The trim removed 1 base at V and 4 bases at J, leaving 6 bases unmatched. CDR1 and CDR2 from the germline V gene are LNHNV and YYDKDF (reference sequence). The full variable domain, completed using reference TRBV15 and TRBJ2-5, is DAMVIQNPRYQVTQFGKPVTLSCSQTLNHNVMYWYQQKSSQAPKLLFHYYDKDFNNEADTPDNFQSRRPNTSFCFLDIRSPGLGDTAMYLCATSRAGQARETQYFGPGTRLLVL.

In its sample, this clone was seen a few times. The V gene is TRBV7-8, the J gene TRBJ1-2; perhaps TRBD1 as D (5 bases). This CDR3 is built from 14 residues. V gave up 1 base and J gave up 7 bases, with 13 bases separating them. Germline assignment: CDR1 SGHVS and CDR2 FQNEAQ. CDR3 sequence: CASSLETAMSGYTF. In DNA form, the CDR3 reads TGTGCCAGCAGCTTAGAGACAGCTATGAGTGGCTACACCTTC.